The sequence of this T cell receptor (beta chain) was determined in a study of cytomegalovirus exposure and HLA in healthy donors (dated by TCRdb to about 2017). With regard to the full study: In an earlier analysis of 587 of the donors, around 300 Gb of sequence data and 100 million or so unique TCR beta sequences from approximately 180 million T cells were reported. In a later analysis, previously published TCR beta repertoires from hundreds of donors were re-analyzed and high-resolution HLA genotyping was added so that TCR occurrence patterns could be studied. In addition to the first cohort of 650 to 750 subjects, a separate validation cohort of 120 different subjects was used. Rather than drawing on any new phenotypic data, the later analysis identified candidate immune exposures from TCR beta sequences and the way those sequences occurred across donors. Of the roughly 400 genotyped donors, over 70% fell in the genetic ancestry cluster associated with self-reported Caucasian donors. Every discovery cohort repertoire had been produced on one sequencing platform. High-throughput TCR immunosequencing, statistical association of individual TCRs with disease status, and machine learning were combined to predict cytomegalovirus infection status. The study aimed to test whether cataloging public T cell receptors could reveal signatures of past pathogen exposure. Because of strong linkage in the cohort, roughly five DR-DQ haplotypes were treated as single units for association and clustering. On average, about 240,000 unique TCR beta nucleotide sequences were sequenced per donor among more than 350 genotyped donors of the cohort, with 15% to 20% of those sequences being non-productive. An earlier analysis of several hundred of the donors used high-throughput TCR beta sequencing to judge whether each TCR beta V gene segment behaved as functional or pseudogenic. Both class I and class II loci were covered by HLA typing, at four-digit resolution. The study profiled the T cell repertoires of approximately 700 subjects by immunosequencing and related them to cytomegalovirus serostatus. A later genetic analysis used genome-wide SNP genotypes for about 65% of the 666 donors, treating that subset as a discovery cohort. An early release that covered approximately 600 HLA-typed donors contained around 330 gigabases of sequencing data and around 80 million unique TCR sequences. Alongside the repertoire data, information on donor age, sex, ethnicity and CMV serostatus was compiled. The number of typed donors differed by locus: roughly 620-630 for A, B, C, DRB1 and DQB1; 522 for DQA1; some 610 for DPA1; and roughly 470 for DPB1. General findings and caveats noted by the study authors: Some IMGT-functional V segments, including TRBV6-2 and TRBV6-3, could not be distinguished by the 87-base-pair reads and were therefore excluded. In an earlier analysis of 587 of the donors, most TCR beta V segments were observed in productive rearrangements about 87% or about 30% of the time, broadly matching IMGT annotations. In a later genetic analysis, fewer N-insertions in productive TCRs were reported among donors in an Asian-associated ancestry cluster than the roughly 700-donor mean. Correlated functional status among segregating V segments might be attributable to linkage disequilibrium, but an unknown experimental factor could not be ruled out. A further reported finding was that TCR beta sequences accurately predicted the HLA-A and HLA-B alleles for most subjects in the first cohort. While some public TCRs were present in many individuals, most TCR sequences turned up only very rarely across donors. Because some donors lacked HLA typing at each locus, the association tests relied only on the typed subset. In this cohort, only TCR beta chains were sequenced, and detectable features were limited by the absence of alpha or paired-chain data. Three of the identified cytomegalovirus-associated TCR beta chains were confirmed in vitro to be specific for cytomegalovirus antigens. A total of 150 or so TCR beta chains were listed by the study as associated with cytomegalovirus. In a later analysis, TCR association rates were found to vary across HLA loci, with the most associated TCRs seen for DRB1 alleles and the fewest for HLA-C alleles. At a false discovery rate of 0.05, a later analysis linked fewer than 20,000 TCR beta sequences to specific HLA alleles. Some 16 rarely observed V segments, including chromosome 9 orphons, were excluded from the earlier analysis of about 610 of the donors because counts were too low. In both the original and validation cohorts, the classifier was reported to diagnose cytomegalovirus status with high specificity and sensitivity. The authors suggested that the approach could potentially be extended to other disease states and immunological phenotypes. In a later analysis, most CMV-associated TCR beta chains were found to appear HLA-restricted, with HLA associations seemingly driven largely by CMV exposure. Compared with equally common non-associated chains, HLA-associated TCR beta chains in a later analysis were more clonally expanded and had lower generation probabilities. Assigning TCR associations to individual alleles was difficult when HLA alleles, especially DR and DQ, strongly co-occurred. A group of highly shared sequence variants was considered likely to be a technical artifact of the sequencing pipeline. Sequencing depth was assumed to be roughly uniform across donors in the presence/absence analyses, though that assumption may not hold. The only immune exposure information available for the cohort was CMV serostatus. A later analysis reported that several top co-occurrence clusters appeared linked to parvovirus B19, influenza, CMV and Epstein-Barr virus. A later genetic analysis associated a missense DCLRE1C variant with V-gene and J-gene trimming of TCR beta chains, and an independent cohort replicated the association.

In total, roughly 670 healthy bone marrow donors made up the cohort. Cohort members were all nominally healthy when sampled, although unrecorded immune exposures were likely present. The donor tested CMV seronegative, placing the donor among the 350 to 400 seronegative members of the cohort. Every donor gave a peripheral blood sample, and the peripheral blood mononuclear cells from that sample were used for TCR beta sequencing. The Qiagen DNeasy Blood Extraction Kit was used to extract genomic DNA from the blood cell samples. The table lists this clone with a few counts. Its antigen is currently not known. No base-level quality is on record; no much larger clone is a single base apart. Libraries were made using the immunoSEQ multiplex PCR assay. The multiplex PCR relied on a mix of 60 forward primers for TCR Vbeta segments and 13 reverse primers for TCR Jbeta segments. The CDR3 region of rearranged TCR beta genes was amplified from genomic DNA with a multiplex PCR assay. The amplified TCR beta libraries were sequenced on the Illumina HiSeq System as 87-base-pair reads. The source study handled its data this way. In a later analysis, tens of millions of unique TCR beta chains were counted across the 500 to 700 repertoires, and approximately 11 million of these chains were shared by at least two donors. To remove PCR and sequencing errors, raw reads were error-corrected and collapsed into unique sequences using a nearest-neighbor algorithm that merged closely related sequences. To assign V, D and J gene segments, CDR3 sequences were aligned to IMGT reference sequences. For a sequence to be retained, a match of at least six nucleotides to both a V gene segment and a J gene segment was required. Rearrangements were called productive when the CDR3 lacked stop codons and stayed in frame with V and J; all others were non-productive. CDR3 was defined according to IMGT convention as the region running from the second conserved V-encoded cysteine to the conserved J-encoded phenylalanine. The earlier analysis of about 500 of the donors excluded sequences that lacked an unambiguous match to a single V gene segment. An earlier analysis of some 500 of the donors classified V segments as functional when productive rearrangements were above 56.7% and as segregating when the standard deviation between donors was above 5%. A statistical classification framework was developed to diagnose cytomegalovirus status using the catalog of TCR beta chain sequences. V and J gene assignment, in a later analysis, came from comparing TCR nucleotide sequences with IMGT/GENE-DB human TR gene sequences. The TCRdist pipeline was used in a later analysis to assign CDR3 sequences and most-parsimonious VDJ recombination scenarios. A later analysis defined each TCR beta chain by its CDR3 amino acid sequence plus V-gene family, and excluded reads lacking a unique V-gene family. A later analysis removed roughly 590 highly shared, low-generation-probability nucleotide sequences to deal with suspected cross-contamination and a sequencing artifact. In a later analysis, a clonal expansion index for each public chain was calculated from normalized within-repertoire ranks of inferred template counts. In a later analysis, generation probabilities were computed using a VDJ recombination model fitted to out-of-frame rearrangements, and the results were checked against IGoR. In a later analysis, hypergeometric tests were used to score TCR-TCR, TCR-HLA and TCR-CMV co-occurrence, with a repertoire-size bias correction applied to TCR pairs. In a later analysis, false discovery rates were estimated by permuting HLA or CMV assignments 20 times. A later analysis grouped co-occurring TCRs with DBSCAN, adding TCRdist sequence similarity when clustering within HLA-allele-positive subsets. Repertoires with fewer than 30,000 or more than 120,000 public chains, plus five repertoires with anomalous nucleotide sharing, were excluded from co-occurrence clustering. TCRdb's version of the immuneACCESS table is confined to in-frame rearrangements and falls short of the full clone set. An unresolved V gene accounts for under half of the shortfall where checked; the remainder is of unknown origin. V and J calls and clone size are those listed in that table; D and trimming were worked out from the DNA. The sample table lists some 180,000 clones, 82% of them with a count of one. The ten largest clones take up less than 2% of the sample.

The germline V gene supplies CDR1 KGHSH and CDR2 LQKENI. The CDR3 numbers 14 residues from cysteine through phenylalanine. Only the CDR3 DNA stays, 42 bases, in frame from base 1. V and J are truncated by 6 bases and 8 bases respectively, leaving an intervening sequence of 19 bases. Sequencing input: PBMCs. The chain is assembled from TRBV18 and TRBJ1-2; perhaps TRBD1 is the D gene, with 6 bases matching. The sequence was collected from a man aged 35 to 55 in good health and CMV-seronegative. The CDR3 has the sequence CASSQRQVVEGYTF. The DNA sequence is TGTGCCAGCTCTCAAAGACAGGTCGTAGAAGGCTACACCTTC.